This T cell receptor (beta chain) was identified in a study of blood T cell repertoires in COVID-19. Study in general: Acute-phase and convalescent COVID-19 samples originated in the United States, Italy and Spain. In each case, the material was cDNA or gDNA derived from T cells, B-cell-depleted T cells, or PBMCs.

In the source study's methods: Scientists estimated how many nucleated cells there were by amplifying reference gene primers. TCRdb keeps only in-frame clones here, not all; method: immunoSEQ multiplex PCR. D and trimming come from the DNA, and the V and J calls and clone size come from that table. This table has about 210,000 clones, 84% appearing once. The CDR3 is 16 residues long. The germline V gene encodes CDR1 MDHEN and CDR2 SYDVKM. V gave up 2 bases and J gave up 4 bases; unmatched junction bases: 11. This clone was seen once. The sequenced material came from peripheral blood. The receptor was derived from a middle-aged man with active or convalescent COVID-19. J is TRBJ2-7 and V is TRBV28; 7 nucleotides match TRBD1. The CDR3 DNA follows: TGTGCCAGCAGTTTAGTAGGGGGCGTGGGAAAATACGAGCAGTACTTC. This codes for CASSLVGGVGKYEQYF. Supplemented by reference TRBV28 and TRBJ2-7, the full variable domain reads DVKVTQSSRYLVKRTGEKVFLECVQDMDHENMFWYRQDPGLGLRLIYFSYDVKMKEKGDIPEGYSVSREKKERFSLILESASTNQTSMYLCASSLVGGVGKYEQYFGPGTRLTVT.